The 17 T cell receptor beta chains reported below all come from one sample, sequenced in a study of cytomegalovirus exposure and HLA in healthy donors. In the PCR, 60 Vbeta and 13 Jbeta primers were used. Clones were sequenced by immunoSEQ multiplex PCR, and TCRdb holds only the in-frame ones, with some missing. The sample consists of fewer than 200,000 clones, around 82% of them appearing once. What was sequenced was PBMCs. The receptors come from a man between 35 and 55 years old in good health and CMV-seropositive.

The CDR3 sequence is CASSFSGLQGIQYF. In DNA, the CDR3 is TGTGCCAGCAGCTTTAGCGGACTTCAAGGCATTCAGTACTTC. The chain carries TRBV7-8 and TRBJ2-4; D might be TRBD2 (6 bases). Germline assignment: CDR1 SGHVS and CDR2 FQNEAQ. This CDR3 region has 14 residues. V was shortened by 3 bases and J by 9 bases, with 15 bases between the two germline ends.

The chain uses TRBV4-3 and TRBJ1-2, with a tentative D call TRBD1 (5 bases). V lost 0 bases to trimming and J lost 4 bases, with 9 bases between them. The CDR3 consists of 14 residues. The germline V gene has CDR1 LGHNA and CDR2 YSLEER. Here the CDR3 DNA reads TGCGCCAGCAGCCAAGAGACAGTACTCTATGGCTACACCTTC. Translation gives CASSQETVLYGYTF.

The CDR3 spells CASSFGGTSGSSGELFF. The DNA of the CDR3 is TGCGCCAGCAGCTTCGGGGGGACTAGCGGGAGTTCCGGGGAGCTGTTTTTT. This rearrangement joins TRBV5-1 to TRBJ2-2, with 14 bases lining up with TRBD2. With V trimmed by 2 bases and J by 6 bases, 6 bases remained unmatched. Germline lookup yields CDR1 SGHRS and CDR2 YFSETQ. This CDR3 is 17 amino acids long.

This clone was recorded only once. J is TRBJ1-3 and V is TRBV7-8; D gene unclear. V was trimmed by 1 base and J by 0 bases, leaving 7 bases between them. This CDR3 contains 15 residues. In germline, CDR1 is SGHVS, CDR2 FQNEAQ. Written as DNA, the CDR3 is TGTGCCAGCAGCTTAGACAGCCACTCTGGAAACACCATATATTTT. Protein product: CASSLDSHSGNTIYF.

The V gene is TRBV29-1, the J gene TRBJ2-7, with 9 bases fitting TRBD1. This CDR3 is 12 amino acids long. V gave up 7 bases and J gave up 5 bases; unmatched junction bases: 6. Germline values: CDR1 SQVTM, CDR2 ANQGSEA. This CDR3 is CSAGTGNNEQYF. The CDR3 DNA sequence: TGCAGCGCCGGGACAGGGAACAACGAGCAGTACTTC.

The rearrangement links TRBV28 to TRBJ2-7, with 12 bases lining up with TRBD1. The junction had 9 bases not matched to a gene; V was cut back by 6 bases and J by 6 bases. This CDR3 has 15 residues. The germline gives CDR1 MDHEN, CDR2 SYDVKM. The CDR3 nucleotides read TGTGCCAGCAGAGCAACGGGACAGGGGGCGGTCGAGCAGTACTTC. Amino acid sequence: CASRATGQGAVEQYF.

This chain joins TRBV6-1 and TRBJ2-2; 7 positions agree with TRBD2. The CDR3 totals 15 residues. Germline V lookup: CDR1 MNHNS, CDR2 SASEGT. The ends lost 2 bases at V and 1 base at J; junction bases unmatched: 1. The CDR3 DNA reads TGTGCCAGCAGTGAACGGGGGGTGAACACCGGGGAGCTGTTTTTT. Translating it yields CASSERGVNTGELFF.

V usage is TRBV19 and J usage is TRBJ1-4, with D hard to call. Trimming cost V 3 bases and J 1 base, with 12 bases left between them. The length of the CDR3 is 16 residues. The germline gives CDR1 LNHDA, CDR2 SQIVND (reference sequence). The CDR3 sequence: CASSMGWGGTNEKLFF. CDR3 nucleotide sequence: TGTGCCAGTAGTATGGGATGGGGAGGAACTAATGAAAAACTGTTTTTT.

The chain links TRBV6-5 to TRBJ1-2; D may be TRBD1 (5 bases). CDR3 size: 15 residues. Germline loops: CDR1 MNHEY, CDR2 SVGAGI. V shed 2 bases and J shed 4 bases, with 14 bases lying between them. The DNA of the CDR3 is TGTGCCAGCAGTTACGGCGGGGGAACGCCCTATGGCTACACCTTC. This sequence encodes CASSYGGGTPYGYTF.

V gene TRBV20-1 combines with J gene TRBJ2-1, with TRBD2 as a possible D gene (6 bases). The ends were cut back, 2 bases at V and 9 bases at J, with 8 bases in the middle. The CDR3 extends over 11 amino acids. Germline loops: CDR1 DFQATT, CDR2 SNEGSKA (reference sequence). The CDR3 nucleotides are TGCAGTGCTAGACAGGGAGGTGAGCAGTTCTTC. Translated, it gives CSARQGGEQFF.

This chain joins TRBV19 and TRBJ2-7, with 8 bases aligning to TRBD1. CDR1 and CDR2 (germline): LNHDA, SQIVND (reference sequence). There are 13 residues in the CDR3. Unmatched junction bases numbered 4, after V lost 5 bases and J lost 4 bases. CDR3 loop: CASSLDREYEQYF. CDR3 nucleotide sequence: TGTGCCAGTAGTTTGGACAGGGAGTACGAGCAGTACTTC.

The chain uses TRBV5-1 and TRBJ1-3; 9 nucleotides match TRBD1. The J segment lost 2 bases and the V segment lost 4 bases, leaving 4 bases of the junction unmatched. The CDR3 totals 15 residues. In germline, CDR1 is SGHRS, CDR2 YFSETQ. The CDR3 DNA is TGCGCCAGCAGCCCCAGGACAGGGGCTGGAAACACCATATATTTT. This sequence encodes CASSPRTGAGNTIYF.

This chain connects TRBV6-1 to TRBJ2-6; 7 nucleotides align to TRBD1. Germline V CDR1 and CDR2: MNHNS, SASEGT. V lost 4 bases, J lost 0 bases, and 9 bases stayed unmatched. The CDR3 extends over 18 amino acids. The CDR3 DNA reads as TGTGCCAGCAGTGGTCCCCGACAGGGTCGCTCTGGGGCCAACGTCCTGACTTTC. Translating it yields CASSGPRQGRSGANVLTF.

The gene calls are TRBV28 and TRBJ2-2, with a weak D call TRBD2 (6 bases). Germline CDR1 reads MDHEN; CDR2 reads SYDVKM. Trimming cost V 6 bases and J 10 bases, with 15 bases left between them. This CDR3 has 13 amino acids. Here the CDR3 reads CASSTIGGMELFF. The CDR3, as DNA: TGTGCCAGCAGCACTATCGGAGGGATGGAGCTGTTTTTT.

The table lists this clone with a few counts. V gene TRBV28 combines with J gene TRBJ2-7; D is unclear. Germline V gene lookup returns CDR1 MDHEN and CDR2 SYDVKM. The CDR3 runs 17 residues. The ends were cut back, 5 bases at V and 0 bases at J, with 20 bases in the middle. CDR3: CASSPPRWRKSSYEQYF. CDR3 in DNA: TGTGCCAGCAGTCCGCCCCGCTGGCGGAAGAGCTCCTACGAGCAGTACTTC. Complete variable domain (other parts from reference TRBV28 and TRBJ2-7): DVKVTQSSRYLVKRTGEKVFLECVQDMDHENMFWYRQDPGLGLRLIYFSYDVKMKEKGDIPEGYSVSREKKERFSLILESASTNQTSMYLCASSPPRWRKSSYEQYFGPGTRLTVT.

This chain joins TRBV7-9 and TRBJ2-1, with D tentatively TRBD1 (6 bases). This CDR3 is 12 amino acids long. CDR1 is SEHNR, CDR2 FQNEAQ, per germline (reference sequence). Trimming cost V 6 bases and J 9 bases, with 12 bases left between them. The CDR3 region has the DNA TGTGCCAGCAGAATACAGGGCAGTGAGCAGTTCTTC. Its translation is CASRIQGSEQFF.

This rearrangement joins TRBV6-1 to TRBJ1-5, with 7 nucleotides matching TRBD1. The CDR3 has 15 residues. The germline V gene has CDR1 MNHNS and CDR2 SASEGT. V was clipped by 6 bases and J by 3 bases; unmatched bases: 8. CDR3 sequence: CASRRDRGDNQPQHF. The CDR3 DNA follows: TGTGCCAGCAGACGGGACAGAGGGGACAATCAGCCCCAGCATTTT.